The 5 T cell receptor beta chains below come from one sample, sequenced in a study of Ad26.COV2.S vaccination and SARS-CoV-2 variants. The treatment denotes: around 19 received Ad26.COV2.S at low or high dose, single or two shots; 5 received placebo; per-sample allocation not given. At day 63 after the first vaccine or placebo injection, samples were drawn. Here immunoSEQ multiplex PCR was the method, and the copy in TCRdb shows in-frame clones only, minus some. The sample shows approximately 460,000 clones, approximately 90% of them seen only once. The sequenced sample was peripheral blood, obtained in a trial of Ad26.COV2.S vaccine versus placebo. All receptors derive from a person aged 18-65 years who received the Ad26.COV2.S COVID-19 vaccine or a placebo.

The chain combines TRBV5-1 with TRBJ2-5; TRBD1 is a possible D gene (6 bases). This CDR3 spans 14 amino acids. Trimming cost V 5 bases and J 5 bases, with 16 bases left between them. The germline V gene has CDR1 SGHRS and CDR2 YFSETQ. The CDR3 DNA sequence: TGCGCCAGCAGGGGGACACGGTTGGGTGAGACCCAGTACTTC. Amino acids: CASRGTRLGETQYF. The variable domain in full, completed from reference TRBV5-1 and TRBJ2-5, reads KAGVTQTPRYLIKTRGQQVTLSCSPISGHRSVSWYQQTPGQGLQFLFEYFSETQRNKGNFPGRFSGRQFSNSRSEMNVSTLELGDSALYLCASRGTRLGETQYFGPGTRLLVL.

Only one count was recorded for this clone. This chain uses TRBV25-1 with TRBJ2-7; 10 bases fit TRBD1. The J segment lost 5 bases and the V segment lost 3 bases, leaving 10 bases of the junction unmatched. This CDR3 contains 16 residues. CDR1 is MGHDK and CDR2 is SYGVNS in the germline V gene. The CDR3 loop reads CASSDPRDRGKDEQYF. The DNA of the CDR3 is TGTGCCAGCAGTGACCCTCGGGACAGGGGAAAAGACGAGCAGTACTTC.

In DNA, the CDR3 is TGCGCCAGCAGCTTGGTGAGTTCTGCGGGGGGGCGTGGTGAGCAGTTCTTC. It translates to CASSLVSSAGGRGEQFF. V and J are TRBV5-1 and TRBJ2-1, with 9 bases aligning to TRBD2. V shed 0 bases, J shed 9 bases, and the junction held 13 bases outside the gene matches. This CDR3 contains 17 residues. Germline lookup yields CDR1 SGHRS and CDR2 YFSETQ. Full variable domain (rest looked up from reference TRBV5-1 and TRBJ2-1): KAGVTQTPRYLIKTRGQQVTLSCSPISGHRSVSWYQQTPGQGLQFLFEYFSETQRNKGNFPGRFSGRQFSNSRSEMNVSTLELGDSALYLCASSLVSSAGGRGEQFFGPGTRLTVL.

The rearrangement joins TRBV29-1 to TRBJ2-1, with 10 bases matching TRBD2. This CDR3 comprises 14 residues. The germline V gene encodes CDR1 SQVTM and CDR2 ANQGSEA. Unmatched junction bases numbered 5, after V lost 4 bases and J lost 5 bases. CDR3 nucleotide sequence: TGCAGCGTTGTTGGGGGACTAGCGAACAATGAGCAGTTCTTC. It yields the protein CSVVGGLANNEQFF.

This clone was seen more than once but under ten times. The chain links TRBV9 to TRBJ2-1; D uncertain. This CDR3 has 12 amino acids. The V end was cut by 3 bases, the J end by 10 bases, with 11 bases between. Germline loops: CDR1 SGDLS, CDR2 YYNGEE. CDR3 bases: TGTGCCAGCAGCGCCGTCAAGGGAGAGCAGTTCTTC. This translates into CASSAVKGEQFF.